This T cell receptor (beta chain) is from a study of T cell repertoires in cytomegalovirus infection. Study as a whole: Based on public TCR beta signatures, there were indications of CMV infection and of a matching HLA type. The study, taken as a whole, reports: Frequencies of public TCR beta families were cumulated, and this identified carriers of CMV plus the relevant HLA.

V lost 5 bases, J lost 3 bases, and 4 bases stayed unmatched. The CDR3 consists of 13 residues. Germline V gene lookup returns CDR1 SEHNR and CDR2 FQNEAQ (reference sequence). The sample holds a few counts of this clonotype. What it recognizes is unknown. TCRdb recomputed calls from the reads with MiXCR, one row per CDR3 protein. The repertoire consists of around 89,000 distinct CDR3 sequences, with over 25% occurring once and the leading ten covering about 65%. The genes are TRBV7-9 and TRBJ2-7; 7 bases line up with TRBD1. The sequence came from a human donor in good health (CMV status not recorded). Some clones in this sample may be carry-over from other donors' samples. Material: CD8+ T cells from cultured PBMCs, obtained from culture after CMV antigen stimulation. The CDR3 is CASSQGQLYEQYF. The CDR3 bases are TGTGCCAGCAGCCAGGGACAGCTCTACGAGCAGTACTTC.